The 30 T cell receptor beta chains in this list originate from one sample, sequenced in a study of T-cell reconstitution after alpha-beta-depleted transplantation in children. A library of TCRbeta sequences, prepared with unique molecular identifiers, was generated. TCRdb itself ran the PCR reads through MiXCR, one entry per CDR3 protein. The profile shows about 500,000 distinct CDR3 sequences, over 25% of them singletons. The starting material was PBMCs from the stem cell graft donor, obtained from the stem cell graft. Receptors originate from a human donor who donated a stem cell graft to a child with aplastic anemia.

The chain has TRBV5-1 and TRBJ2-7, with 8 bases identical to TRBD2. The ends lost 2 bases at V and 6 bases at J; junction bases unmatched: 13. CDR3 size: 16 residues. Germline V gene lookup returns CDR1 SGHRS and CDR2 YFSETQ. CDR3 sequence: CASSLGSKRESGEQYV. CDR3 coding DNA: TGCGCCAGCAGCTTAGGCTCCAAGCGGGAGTCGGGCGAGCAGTACGTC.

The chain couples TRBV27 to TRBJ2-1; TRBD2 might be the D (6 bases). Trimming took 5 bases from V and 6 from J, leaving 14 bases between them. This CDR3 has 14 amino acids. CDR1 and CDR2 (germline): MNHEY, SMNVEV (reference sequence). The CDR3 region has the DNA TGTGCCAGCAGTCGGAGGGCGGACGGCAATGAGCAGTTCTTC. Translation: CASSRRADGNEQFF.

The CDR3 loop reads CASSQEGRVAGANNEQFF. CDR3 DNA: TGTGCCAGCAGCCAAGAAGGTCGAGTAGCGGGAGCAAACAATGAGCAGTTCTTC. V is TRBV4-2 and J is TRBJ2-1; TRBD2 matches 9 bases. The CDR3 is 18 residues long. Looked up from germline, CDR1 is LGHNA and CDR2 is YNFKEQ. The V segment lost 0 bases and the J segment 5 bases; nucleotides outside the gene matches: 11.

This clonotype was counted a few times. An end of the junction differs from the germline gene, which may be a read error. The V and J genes are TRBV20-1 and TRBJ1-6, with unresolved D. The germline V gene encodes CDR1 DFQATT and CDR2 SNEGSKA (reference sequence). The CDR3 has 11 residues. This CDR3 is CSAGEASPLHF. CDR3 in DNA: TGCAGTGCTGGAGAGGCTTCACCCCTCCACTTT.

The chain recombines TRBV15 with TRBJ2-1; possible D gene TRBD2, 5 bases. V was cut by 6 bases and J by 0 bases, with 15 bases left in between. CDR1 is LNHNV and CDR2 is YYDKDF in the germline V gene (reference sequence). The CDR3 has 16 residues. The CDR3 DNA is TGTGCCACCAGAGCGGACGATTCGAGCTCCTACAATGAGCAGTTCTTC. Its translation is CATRADDSSSYNEQFF. The entire variable domain, with the rest obtained from reference TRBV15 and TRBJ2-1, is as follows: DAMVIQNPRYQVTQFGKPVTLSCSQTLNHNVMYWYQQKSSQAPKLLFHYYDKDFNNEADTPDNFQSRRPNTSFCFLDIRSPGLGDTAMYLCATRADDSSSYNEQFFGPGTRLTVL.

The chain joins TRBV24-1 to TRBJ2-2, with 7 bases matching TRBD2. Germline V gives CDR1 KGHDR, CDR2 SFDVKD. V dropped 2 bases and J dropped 2; count of bases not matched to a gene: 4. This CDR3 region has 16 residues. As DNA, the CDR3 is TGTGCCACCAGTGATTCTCCGGGGGGTAACACCGGGGAGCTGTTTTTT. This gives the protein CATSDSPGGNTGELFF.

The genes are TRBV18 and TRBJ1-1; D ambiguous. CDR3 length equals 14 residues. Per the germline V gene, CDR1 is KGHSH and CDR2 is LQKENI. V lost 3 bases and J 0 bases, leaving 8 bases between the germline ends. DNA for the CDR3: TGTGCCAGCTCACCGCGCCAGCTGAACACTGAAGCTTTCTTT. Its protein is CASSPRQLNTEAFF. The full variable domain, completed using reference TRBV18 and TRBJ1-1, is NAGVMQNPRHLVRRRGQEARLRCSPMKGHSHVYWYRQLPEEGLKFMVYLQKENIIDESGMPKERFSAEFPKEGPSILRIQQVVRGDSAAYFCASSPRQLNTEAFFGQGTRLTVV.

This chain connects TRBV28 to TRBJ1-6, with no clear D. The CDR3 loop spans 15 amino acids. Germline V gene data show CDR1 as MDHEN and CDR2 as SYDVKM. Deletions cut 2 bases from V and 4 bases from J, with 9 bases between. The CDR3 spells CASSLNGIYNSPLHF. For the CDR3, the DNA is TGTGCCAGCAGTTTAAACGGAATTTATAATTCACCCCTCCACTTT.

The J gene is TRBJ2-4, the V gene TRBV30, with unresolved D. V lost 5 bases to trimming and J lost 0 bases, with 5 bases between them. Per the germline V gene, CDR1 is GTSNPN and CDR2 is SVGIG (reference sequence). This CDR3 region has 12 residues. The CDR3 DNA reads as TGTGCCTGGGGGTTAGCCAAAAACATTCAGTACTTC. Encoded protein: CAWGLAKNIQYF.

This clonotype was detected only a few times. V gene TRBV20-1 combines with J gene TRBJ1-5, with D maybe TRBD1 (6 bases). The V end lost 2 bases, the J end lost 4 bases, and 15 bases lay between the germline ends. CDR3 size: 15 residues. CDR1 is DFQATT, CDR2 SNEGSKA, per germline (reference sequence). CDR3: CSARLQGLWNQPQHF. The CDR3 nucleotides read TGCAGTGCTAGACTACAGGGTCTCTGGAATCAGCCCCAGCATTTT.

This sequence joins TRBV18 and TRBJ1-2; 7 positions agree with TRBD1. Germline-derived CDR1 and CDR2 are KGHSH and LQKENI. V dropped 2 bases and J dropped 1; count of bases not matched to a gene: 4. CDR3 length: 15 residues. In DNA, the CDR3 is TGTGCCAGCTCACCAGGGACAGCTTATAACTATGGCTACACCTTC. This sequence encodes CASSPGTAYNYGYTF.

V gene TRBV28 combines with J gene TRBJ2-7; D may be TRBD2 (6 bases). The CDR3 loop spans 12 amino acids. Germline loops: CDR1 MDHEN, CDR2 SYDVKM. The V end was cut by 5 bases, the J end by 4 bases, with 9 bases between. Here the CDR3 reads CASSRREYEQYF. Here the CDR3 DNA reads TGTGCCAGCAGTCGGCGGGAATACGAGCAGTACTTC. Supplemented by reference TRBV28 and TRBJ2-7, the full variable domain reads DVKVTQSSRYLVKRTGEKVFLECVQDMDHENMFWYRQDPGLGLRLIYFSYDVKMKEKGDIPEGYSVSREKKERFSLILESASTNQTSMYLCASSRREYEQYFGPGTRLTVT.

The chain links TRBV29-1 to TRBJ2-2; 9 nucleotides agree with TRBD1. CDR1 is SQVTM, CDR2 ANQGSEA, per germline. The CDR3 has 13 amino acids. With 3 bases clipped from V and 6 bases from J, the junction kept 2 bases outside the gene matches. CDR3 bases: TGCAGCGTTGAGGACAGGGGAGCCGGGGAGCTGTTTTTT. It encodes CSVEDRGAGELFF.

This chain joins TRBV12-3 or TRBV12-4 and TRBJ1-3; D is ambiguous. V was trimmed by 5 bases and J by 0 bases, leaving 11 bases between them. The CDR3 extends over 15 amino acids. The CDR3 loop reads CASSTTAVSGNTIYF. In DNA, the CDR3 is TGTGCCAGCAGTACTACCGCAGTCTCTGGAAACACCATATATTTT.

This chain joins TRBV9 and TRBJ2-2; 10 bases are shared with TRBD1. Germline V gives CDR1 SGDLS, CDR2 YYNGEE. V trimming: 3 bases; J trimming: 4 bases; junction bases outside the gene matches: 6. This CDR3 comprises 16 residues. CDR3 bases: TGTGCCAGCAGCGAGCCGGGACAGGGGATCACCGGGGAGCTGTTTTTT. This codes for CASSEPGQGITGELFF.

J is TRBJ2-7 and V is TRBV9; a possible D gene is TRBD2 (6 bases). V gave up 1 base and J gave up 5 bases, with 10 bases separating them. Germline V lookup: CDR1 SGDLS, CDR2 YYNGEE. The CDR3 has 13 amino acids. CDR3 sequence: CASSVFSGDEQYV. The CDR3 DNA follows: TGTGCCAGCAGCGTATTTAGCGGCGACGAGCAGTACGTC.

This clonotype was observed a handful of times. This chain links TRBV7-3 with TRBJ2-6; D call uncertain. The germline V gene has CDR1 SGHTA and CDR2 FQGTGA. This CDR3 spans 15 amino acids. V lost 3 bases to trimming and J lost 2 bases, with 8 bases between them. Here the CDR3 reads CASSFGGTGANVLTF. The CDR3 DNA sequence: TGTGCCAGCAGCTTTGGTGGCACTGGGGCCAACGTCCTGACTTTC.

The chain couples TRBV11-2 to TRBJ2-1, with 7 bases that match TRBD1. J was trimmed by 6 bases and V by 5 bases; bases with no gene match: 7. The CDR3 covers 14 residues. Per germline, CDR1 SGHAT and CDR2 FQNNGV. The CDR3: CASSRDSLGNEQFF. CDR3 in DNA: TGTGCCAGCAGCCGGGACAGTTTAGGCAATGAGCAGTTCTTC.

CDR3 in amino acids: CASSRDNDEQYF. DNA of the CDR3: TGTGCCAGCAGTAGGGACAACGACGAGCAGTACTTC. The chain carries TRBV12-3 or TRBV12-4 and TRBJ2-7, with D possibly TRBD1 on 6 matching bases. CDR3 size: 12 residues. V was clipped by 5 bases and J by 5 bases, with 10 bases between them.

Only a few counts were recorded for this clonotype. The rearrangement links TRBV29-1 to TRBJ1-1; 8 nucleotides align to TRBD1. The CDR3 spans 13 residues. The trim removed 7 bases at V and 1 base at J, leaving 5 bases unmatched. Germline assignment: CDR1 SQVTM and CDR2 ANQGSEA. The CDR3 loop is CSAKDRANTEAFF. The CDR3 DNA reads TGCAGCGCCAAGGACAGGGCGAACACTGAAGCTTTCTTT.

V usage is TRBV20-1 and J usage is TRBJ2-7, with D maybe TRBD1 (6 bases). The CDR3 sequence is 15 residues long. Germline loops: CDR1 DFQATT, CDR2 SNEGSKA (reference sequence). The V end was cut by 2 bases, the J end by 5 bases, with 19 bases between. The CDR3 DNA is TGCAGTGCTAGACCCCCATCAGGGGCATATGACGAGCAGTACTTC. Amino acid sequence: CSARPPSGAYDEQYF.

This clonotype was seen a few times. The chain recombines TRBV5-1 with TRBJ1-4; D not resolved. The CDR3 is made up of 12 amino acids. CDR1 SGHRS and CDR2 YFSETQ come from the germline V gene. The V and J ends lost 1 base and 8 bases respectively, with 6 bases between them. Written as DNA, the CDR3 is TGCGCCAGCAGCTTGTCATCAGAAAAACTGTTTTTT. Its protein product is CASSLSSEKLFF.

The chain joins TRBV10-3 to TRBJ2-3; D gene unclear. V was cut by 8 bases and J by 4 bases, with 19 bases left in between. CDR3 length: 15 amino acids. The V gene's germline CDR1 is ENHRY and CDR2 SYGVKD. DNA for the CDR3: TGTGCCATCGGCATCCGTCCGTCTGATTCAGATACGCAGTATTTT. It encodes CAIGIRPSDSDTQYF.

The sample holds a few counts of this clonotype. V and J are TRBV20-1 and TRBJ2-1; 7 positions agree with TRBD2. Looked up from germline, CDR1 is DFQATT and CDR2 is SNEGSKA (reference sequence). This CDR3 has 14 amino acids. V was pared by 4 bases and J by 10 bases, with 13 bases of the junction left unmatched. In DNA form, the CDR3 reads TGCAGTGCTACCGAGCCGGGGTCCGGGGGGGAGCAGTTCTTC. It is translated as CSATEPGSGGEQFF.

This chain joins TRBV29-1 and TRBJ2-1; D tentatively reads TRBD1 or TRBD2 (5 bases each). Per germline, CDR1 SQVTM and CDR2 ANQGSEA. This CDR3 has 13 amino acids. Trimming pared 7 bases from V and 0 bases from J, leaving 10 bases between. The CDR3 DNA reads TGCAGCGGGGGACCGAGCTCCTACAATGAGCAGTTCTTC. Encoded protein: CSGGPSSYNEQFF.

The CDR3 nucleotides are TGTGCCAGCAGGGTAGGGGGACGGACTAGATCCTACGAGCAGTACGTC. Protein: CASRVGGRTRSYEQYV. This rearrangement joins TRBV6-1 to TRBJ2-7; perhaps TRBD2 as D (7 bases). Trimming left V 6 bases short and J 1 base short, with 19 bases between. CDR3 size: 16 residues. In germline, CDR1 is MNHNS, CDR2 SASEGT.

This chain connects TRBV13 to TRBJ2-1; 8 nucleotides match TRBD1. The J segment lost 9 bases and the V segment lost 5 bases, leaving 3 bases of the junction unmatched. The CDR3 is made up of 12 amino acids. Germline V gives CDR1 PRHDT, CDR2 FYEKMQ (reference sequence). The chain's CDR3 is CASSRQGLEQFF. The CDR3 DNA follows: TGTGCCAGCAGCCGACAGGGGCTTGAGCAGTTCTTC.

This clonotype was counted only a few times. The rearrangement links TRBV29-1 to TRBJ1-2; 7 bases fit TRBD1. The CDR3 totals 17 residues. Germline values: CDR1 SQVTM, CDR2 ANQGSEA. CDR3 in DNA: TGCAGTGCGAACCGACTTGCAATCAGGGGGTCTAACTATGGCTACACCTTC. Translation: CSANRLAIRGSNYGYTF.

The V gene is TRBV6-1, the J gene TRBJ2-2; D gene ambiguous. This CDR3 comprises 15 residues. The V end lost 6 bases, the J end lost 5 bases, and 16 bases lay between the germline ends. Germline loops: CDR1 MNHNS, CDR2 SASEGT. This chain's CDR3 is CASSLRPVTTGELFF. CDR3 in DNA: TGTGCCAGCAGCCTAAGACCCGTGACGACCGGGGAGCTGTTTTTT.

V is TRBV29-1 and J is TRBJ2-1; 10 nucleotides match TRBD2. CDR3 length equals 14 residues. The junction had 8 bases not matched to a gene; V was cut back by 2 bases and J by 10 bases. Germline values: CDR1 SQVTM, CDR2 ANQGSEA. In DNA form, the CDR3 reads TGCAGCGTTGAACCTAGCGGGAGAGGCAGGGAGCAGTTCTTC. Its protein is CSVEPSGRGREQFF.